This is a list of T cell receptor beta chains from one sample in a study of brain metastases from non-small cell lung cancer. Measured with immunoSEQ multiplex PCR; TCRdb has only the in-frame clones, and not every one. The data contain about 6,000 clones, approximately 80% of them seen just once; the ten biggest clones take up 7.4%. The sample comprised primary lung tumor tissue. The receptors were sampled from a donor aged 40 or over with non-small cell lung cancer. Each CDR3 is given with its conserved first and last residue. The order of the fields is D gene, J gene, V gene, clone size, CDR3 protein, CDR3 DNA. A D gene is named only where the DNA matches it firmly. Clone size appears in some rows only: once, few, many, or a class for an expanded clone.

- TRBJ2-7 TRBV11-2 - CASSLGRTYEQYF TGTGCCAGCAGCTTGGGCAGGACCTACGAGCAGTACTTC
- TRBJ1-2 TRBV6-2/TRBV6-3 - CASSADRWSTF TGTGCCAGCAGCGCCGACAGGTGGAGTACCTTC
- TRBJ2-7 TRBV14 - CASSRRSSYEQYF TGTGCCAGCAGCCGGCGATCCTCCTACGAGCAGTACTTC
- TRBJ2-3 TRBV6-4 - CASSAVNGGITDTQYF TGTGCCAGCAGTGCAGTAAACGGGGGTATCACAGATACGCAGTATTTT
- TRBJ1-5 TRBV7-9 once CASSLSGNQPQHF TGTGCCAGCAGCTTAAGTGGTAATCAGCCCCAGCATTTT
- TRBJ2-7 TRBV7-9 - CASSWGGREQYF TGTGCCAGCAGTTGGGGGGGCCGGGAGCAGTACTTC
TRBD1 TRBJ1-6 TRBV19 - CASSLGTGENSPLHF TGTGCCAGTAGTCTCGGGACAGGGGAGAATTCACCCCTCCACTTT
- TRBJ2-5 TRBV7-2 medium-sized CASSLRAGYETQYF TGTGCCAGCAGCTTAAGGGCAGGGTATGAGACCCAGTACTTC
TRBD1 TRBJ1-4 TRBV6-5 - CAGREDRGRHEKLFF TGTGCCGGCAGGGAGGACAGGGGACGACATGAAAAACTGTTTTTT
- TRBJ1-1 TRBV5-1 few CASSGRFGTEAFF TGCGCCAGCAGCGGGAGGTTCGGCACTGAAGCTTTCTTT
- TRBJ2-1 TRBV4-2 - CASSQQDEQFF TGTGCCAGCAGCCAGCAGGATGAGCAGTTCTTC
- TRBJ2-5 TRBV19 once CASTGQGQETQYF TGTGCCAGTACGGGACAAGGTCAAGAGACCCAGTACTTC
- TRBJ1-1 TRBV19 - CASLGRWYTEAFF TGTGCCAGTCTAGGGAGGTGGTACACTGAAGCTTTCTTT
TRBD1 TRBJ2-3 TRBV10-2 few CASGTGGADTQYF TGCGCCAGCGGGACAGGTGGTGCAGATACGCAGTATTTT
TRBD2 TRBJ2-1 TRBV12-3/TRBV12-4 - CASALAGGYEQFF TGTGCCAGCGCCCTAGCGGGGGGATATGAGCAGTTCTTC
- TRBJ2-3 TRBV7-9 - CASSLVPPGDTQYF TGTGCCAGCAGCTTGGTCCCACCTGGGGATACGCAGTATTTT
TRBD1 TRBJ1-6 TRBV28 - CASRRTGANSPLHF TGTGCCAGCAGGAGGACAGGTGCTAATTCACCCCTCCACTTT
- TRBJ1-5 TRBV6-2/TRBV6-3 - CASSYGFTSNQPQHF TGTGCCAGCAGTTACGGTTTTACTAGCAATCAGCCCCAGCATTTT
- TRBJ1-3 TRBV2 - CASRGDGFSGNTIYF TGTGCCAGCAGGGGGGACGGCTTCTCTGGAAACACCATATATTTT
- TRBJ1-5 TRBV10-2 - CASRGGNQPQHF TGCGCCAGCAGGGGGGGCAATCAGCCCCAGCATTTT
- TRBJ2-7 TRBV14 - CASSHKRGGIPYEQYF TGTGCCAGCAGCCATAAACGCGGCGGAATTCCCTACGAGCAGTACTTC
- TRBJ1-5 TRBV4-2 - CASSQEVRPNQPQHF TGTGCCAGCAGCCAAGAAGTCAGGCCTAATCAGCCCCAGCATTTT
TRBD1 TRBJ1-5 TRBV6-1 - CASSDQTGNQPQHF TGTGCCAGCAGTGATCAGACAGGGAATCAGCCCCAGCATTTT